These T cell receptor beta chains were read from a single sample in a study of shared clonotypes between healthy human individuals. Assay used: immunoSEQ multiplex PCR; TCRdb lists only in-frame clones, some missing. In the table there are 2,500,000 or so clones, over 85% of which are singletons. What was sequenced was naive CD4+ T cells from PBMCs. The receptors here all came from a man between 18 and 29 years old in good health. Some clones in this sample may be carry-over from other donors' samples. Both conserved end residues are trimmed from each CDR3. The size field is filled for only some rows; it gives once, few, many or a size class.

>TRBJ1-4|TRBV10-2|-
ASSADTRLHPNEKLF
>TRBJ1-1|TRBV5-5|-
ASSFFQGSTNLNTEAF
>TRBJ2-4|TRBV7-2|-
ASSPLIGGLNIQY
>TRBJ1-3|TRBV2|-
ASSAGAASWTTGNTIY
>TRBJ2-5|TRBV7-8|-
ASRVGRETQY
>TRBJ1-4|TRBV5-1|-
ASSLDRGQEKLF
>TRBJ2-3|TRBV28|once
ASSVGGTLDTQY
>TRBJ2-2|TRBV6-5|-
ASTNRENTGELF
>TRBJ2-3|TRBV25-1|-
ASRGQGASTDTQY
>TRBJ1-5|TRBV6-6|-
ASSYGQGHQPQH
>TRBJ2-7|TRBV6-6|-
ASSYSTVQGYEQY
>TRBJ2-3|TRBV28|-
ASSRDSTDTQY
>TRBJ2-5|TRBV18|once
ASSQGTAQETQY
>TRBJ2-1|TRBV5-4|few
ASSLAGDPYNEQF
>TRBJ2-7|TRBV5-4|-
ASSSGFRGPGHEQY
>TRBJ1-2|TRBV28|once
ASSAPKIGGLGYT
>TRBJ2-7|TRBV5-1|-
ASSLGGGNSYEQY
>TRBJ2-7|TRBV11-1|-
ASSWTVNYEQY
>TRBJ2-2|TRBV5-5|-
ASSPGASGNTGELF
>TRBJ2-6|TRBV11-2|-
ASTLGPLSGANVLT
>TRBJ1-1|TRBV28|-
ASRLDRGRSMNTEAF
>TRBJ1-1|TRBV20-1|-
SARPDRKAF
>TRBJ2-1|TRBV2|-
ASSATGRNEQF
>TRBJ2-5|TRBV30|once
AWDRAQETQY
>TRBJ2-6|TRBV5-1|-
ASSLEPGSGANVLT
>TRBJ2-5|TRBV11-3|once
ASSSGTSGTETQY
>TRBJ1-5|TRBV19|-
ASRAAGSNQPQH
>TRBJ2-2|TRBV11-2|-
ASSPTRAGELF
>TRBJ2-3|TRBV6-4|-
ASSPAHNAPSTQY
>TRBJ1-2|TRBV5-1|-
ASKLASVTNYGYT
>TRBJ2-2|TRBV2|few
ASSEASGDGELF
>TRBJ1-5|TRBV5-8|-
ASSLGLYQPQH
>TRBJ2-7|TRBV2|-
ASSEWGRSSYEQY
>TRBJ2-3|TRBV2|-
ASSEGNTQY
>TRBJ2-3|TRBV5-1|-
ASRVAGYTDTQY
>TRBJ2-7|TRBV27|-
ASSSPGQGSYEQY
>TRBJ1-5|TRBV19|once
ASSIVGRYSNQPQH
>TRBJ2-5|TRBV19|-
ASRDRAKETQY
>TRBJ2-7|TRBV7-9|-
ASSSLAGLADSYEQY
>TRBJ1-5|TRBV5-1|-
ASSTGPGGYQPQH
>TRBJ2-7|TRBV6-1|-
ASRYRTTYEQY
>TRBJ2-5|TRBV5-1|-
ASSLRQGETQY
>TRBJ2-1|TRBV19|-
ASTQRHRTVTLPYNEQF
>TRBJ1-2|TRBV19|-
ASTWDGQGSYT
>TRBJ1-3|TRBV5-1|-
ASSLGDRGPGNTIY
>TRBJ2-3|TRBV7-3|-
ASSPRGGTDTQY
>TRBJ2-7|TRBV15|-
ATSRDDGTANYEQY
>TRBJ1-2|TRBV5-4|-
ASTREGAHYGYT
>TRBJ1-1|TRBV28|-
ASSSMNTEAF
>TRBJ2-1|TRBV4-1|-
ASSLGTGVGYYNEQF
>TRBJ1-2|TRBV10-3|-
ATARGGLSEGYT
>TRBJ1-4|TRBV5-1|-
ASSLRQALDEKLF
>TRBJ1-5|TRBV2|-
ASREGTNQPQH
>TRBJ2-1|TRBV4-1|-
ASSQDLGGGGSYNEQF
>TRBJ1-1|TRBV9|-
ASSSGQANTEAF